The next 8 T cell receptor beta chains were all read from a single sample in a study of PD-1 blockade in mismatch repair-deficient tumors. Sequenced by immunoSEQ multiplex PCR; TCRdb stores in-frame clones only, minus some. The table has some 120,000 clones, roughly 90% seen once. The specimen comprised peripheral blood, sampled 72 weeks after starting pembrolizumab. All receptors derive from an adult with mismatch repair-deficient cancer.

The chain combines TRBV6-1 with TRBJ2-7; TRBD2 aligns across 8 bases. The CDR3 has 13 residues. Germline V gene sequence: CDR1 MNHNS, CDR2 SASEGT. J was trimmed by 6 bases and V by 7 bases; bases with no gene match: 8. This chain's CDR3 is CASTGREEAEQYF. The CDR3 DNA sequence: TGTGCCAGCACCGGGCGGGAGGAAGCCGAGCAGTACTTC.

The chain joins TRBV7-9 to TRBJ1-4; the match to TRBD1 covers 10 bases. V was clipped by 5 bases and J by 9 bases; unmatched bases: 9. The CDR3 has 15 amino acids. CDR1 and CDR2 from the germline V gene are SEHNR and FQNEAQ (reference sequence). CDR3 region: CASSLGDRGHKKLFF. The CDR3 region has the DNA TGTGCCAGCAGCCTCGGCGACAGGGGGCATAAAAAACTGTTTTTT. Filled out from reference TRBV7-9 and TRBJ1-4, the complete variable domain reads DTGVSQNPRHKITKRGQNVTFRCDPISEHNRLYWYRQTLGQGPEFLTYFQNEAQLEKSRLLSDRFSAERPKGSFSTLEIQRTEQGDSAMYLCASSLGDRGHKKLFFGSGTQLSVL.

J is TRBJ2-1 and V is TRBV19, with D possibly TRBD2 on 6 matching bases. The ends were cut back, 5 bases at V and 0 bases at J, with 11 bases in the middle. The CDR3 has 15 amino acids. Germline V lookup: CDR1 LNHDA, CDR2 SQIVND (reference sequence). The CDR3 region is CASSASANSYNEQFF. DNA of the CDR3: TGTGCCAGTAGTGCTAGCGCCAACTCCTACAATGAGCAGTTCTTC.

CDR3 residues: CASSLGLAGSYEQYF. CDR3 nucleotide sequence: TGTGCCAGCAGCTTGGGTCTAGCGGGCTCCTACGAGCAGTACTTC. The chain combines TRBV5-6 with TRBJ2-7; the match to TRBD2 covers 8 bases. V lost 0 bases and J lost 0; bases outside the gene matches: 2. Germline V CDR1 and CDR2: SGHDT, YYEEEE. This CDR3 is built from 15 residues.

Concerning this clone itself: This likely reflects a read error, since a far larger clone is one base away. The CDR3 DNA is TGCGCCAGCAGCTCGTCTCAGAGCGGGAGCGAAGCCAAAAACATTCAGTACTTC. Amino acids: CASSSSQSGSEAKNIQYF. The chain joins TRBV5-1 to TRBJ2-4; 8 bases are a match to TRBD2. Losses at the gene ends were 3 bases for V and 0 bases for J; bases not matched to a gene: 11. From germline, CDR1 is SGHRS and CDR2 YFSETQ. The CDR3 contains 18 residues.

The count of this clone is one. V and J are TRBV27 and TRBJ2-3; either TRBD1 or TRBD2 may supply D (6 bases each). V lost 6 bases and J lost 4, with 23 bases in between. Germline loops: CDR1 MNHEY, CDR2 SMNVEV (reference sequence). This CDR3 contains 17 residues. CDR3 sequence: CASSPRGLRDIADTQYF. CDR3 sequence (DNA): TGTGCCAGCAGCCCCAGAGGACTGCGGGACATAGCAGATACGCAGTATTTT.

CDR3 nucleotides: TGTGCCTGGGACAGGAGGATGAACACTGAAGCTTTCTTT. Translation gives CAWDRRMNTEAFF. The rearrangement links TRBV30 to TRBJ1-1; possible D gene TRBD1, 6 bases. Germline assignment: CDR1 GTSNPN and CDR2 SVGIG (reference sequence). V lost 5 bases and J lost 0, with 10 bases in between. The CDR3 totals 13 residues.

This clone was observed a few times. This chain uses TRBV5-1 with TRBJ2-1; D unclear. V lost 3 bases and J 9 bases, leaving 13 bases between the germline ends. Germline-derived CDR1 and CDR2 are SGHRS and YFSETQ. This CDR3 is 13 amino acids long. CDR3 nucleotides: TGCGCCAGCAGCTACGAGACGAAGGTTGAGCAGTTCTTC. Residues: CASSYETKVEQFF.